Listed here is a single T cell receptor (beta chain). This sample stems from a study of blood T cell repertoires in COVID-19. Study-level information: Some COVID-19 samples were acute and others convalescent; all came from the United States, Italy and Spain.

In the study's own analysis: Amplification with reference gene primers provided the estimates of nucleated cell counts. Data came from immunoSEQ multiplex PCR; TCRdb stores just in-frame clones and leaves some out. Clone size and the V and J calls come from that table; the DNA yielded D and trimming. The data show over 45,000 clones, with roughly four fifths seen just once and about 7% held by the top ten. V lost 0 bases and J 10 bases, leaving 13 bases between the germline ends. Looked up from germline, CDR1 is MNHEY and CDR2 is SMNVEV (reference sequence). The length of the CDR3 is 15 residues. The chain uses TRBV27 and TRBJ1-6; D is possibly TRBD1 (5 bases). The sequencing input was peripheral blood. The receptor's source is a man aged 55 to 70 with active COVID-19. The CDR3 coding sequence is TGTGCCAGCAGTTTATCAGGAGGGGCCGGCTCACCCCTCCACTTT. Translation: CASSLSGGAGSPLHF.